The 17 T cell receptor beta chains listed next were all sequenced from one sample in a study of blood T cell repertoires in COVID-19. Here immunoSEQ multiplex PCR was the method, and the copy in TCRdb shows in-frame clones only, minus some. The table records approximately 150,000 clones, approximately 90% of them present only once. The sample was peripheral blood. The receptors come from a woman aged 45-65 years with active or convalescent COVID-19.

This clone was observed a single time. The J gene is TRBJ1-3, the V gene TRBV7-2; the D is unclear. Germline values: CDR1 SGHTA, CDR2 FQGNSA. The CDR3 loop spans 11 amino acids. The ends were cut back, 11 bases at V and 8 bases at J, with 13 bases in the middle. CDR3 amino acids: CAPPPVDTIYF. CDR3 coding DNA: TGTGCCCCGCCCCCGGTGGACACCATATATTTT.

The gene calls are TRBV6-2 or TRBV6-3 and TRBJ1-5; TRBD1 might be the D (6 bases). V lost 2 bases and J 4 bases, leaving 12 bases between the germline ends. The CDR3 loop spans 15 amino acids. The V gene's germline CDR1 is MNHEY and CDR2 SVGEGT. The CDR3 region is CASSYLGGGNQPQHF. DNA for the CDR3: TGTGCCAGCAGTTACCTAGGGGGTGGGAATCAGCCCCAGCATTTT.

This chain connects TRBV28 to TRBJ2-7; a weak D match, TRBD1 (6 bases). Germline V lookup: CDR1 MDHEN, CDR2 SYDVKM. The CDR3 sequence is 16 residues long. V shed 6 bases and J shed 1 base, with 19 bases lying between them. CDR3 DNA: TGTGCCAGCAGAACTTCCACAGGGAGAGGATCCTACGAGCAGTACTTC. It yields the protein CASRTSTGRGSYEQYF.

This clone has a single count. The V gene is TRBV5-1, the J gene TRBJ2-3; the match to TRBD1 covers 9 bases. The CDR3 has 17 residues. Germline CDR1 SGHRS, CDR2 YFSETQ. The trim removed 4 bases at V and 3 bases at J, leaving 12 bases unmatched. The DNA for the CDR3 is TGCGCCAGCAGCCTCGATGGGACAGGGATTACGACAGATACGCAGTATTTT. Its protein product is CASSLDGTGITTDTQYF.

The chain employs TRBV5-6 and TRBJ1-2; D is unresolved. The CDR3 sequence is 12 residues long. CDR1 is SGHDT, CDR2 YYEEEE, per germline. The V and J ends lost 3 bases and 2 bases respectively, with 5 bases between them. CDR3 sequence reads: CASSSENYGYTF. For the CDR3, the DNA is TGTGCCAGCAGCTCGGAGAACTATGGCTACACCTTC.

The CDR3 nucleotides are TGTGCCAGCAGTGAGGTCCCGCCCGGGACAAGAAGTTCACCCCTCCACTTT. Its protein is CASSEVPPGTRSSPLHF. This chain joins TRBV6-1 and TRBJ1-6, with D possibly TRBD1 on 6 matching bases. The germline gives CDR1 MNHNS, CDR2 SASEGT. The CDR3 is made up of 17 amino acids. V lost 3 bases, J lost 9 bases, and 21 bases lay in between.

In its sample, this clone was seen a few times. This chain links TRBV10-3 with TRBJ1-3; D remains ambiguous. Trimming pared 8 bases from V and 4 bases from J, leaving 6 bases between. The CDR3 sequence is 11 residues long. In germline, CDR1 is ENHRY, CDR2 SYGVKD. CDR3: CAIGGGNTIYF. CDR3 coding DNA: TGTGCCATCGGCGGGGGAAACACCATATATTTT.

The V gene is TRBV4-3, the J gene TRBJ2-7, with D possibly matching TRBD2 (7 bases). V was cut by 2 bases and J by 2 bases, with 13 bases left in between. CDR1 is LGHNA and CDR2 is YSLEER in the germline V gene. The CDR3 is 15 residues long. This CDR3 is CASSQKPGGPYEQYF. CDR3 coding DNA: TGCGCCAGCAGCCAAAAGCCCGGGGGGCCCTACGAGCAGTACTTC.

This clone came up once. J is TRBJ2-6 and V is TRBV10-3, with 11 bases fitting TRBD1. CDR1 and CDR2 (germline): ENHRY, SYGVKD. With V trimmed by 6 bases and J by 0 bases, 4 bases remained unmatched. The CDR3 is 17 residues long. This CDR3 is CAISAGTGGSGANVLTF. The CDR3 DNA sequence: TGTGCCATCAGCGCGGGGACAGGGGGCTCTGGGGCCAACGTCCTGACTTTC.

In its sample, this clone was seen a few times. This chain uses TRBV5-1 with TRBJ1-2; the D is unclear. The CDR3 totals 14 residues. CDR1 and CDR2 (germline): SGHRS, YFSETQ. Trimming removed 0 bases at V and 4 bases at J, with 10 bases between. CDR3 amino acids: CASSLDGVVYGYTF. Written as DNA, the CDR3 is TGCGCCAGCAGCTTGGACGGGGTAGTCTATGGCTACACCTTC.

The gene calls are TRBV28 and TRBJ1-5; 7 bases agree with TRBD1. V was clipped by 6 bases and J by 8 bases; unmatched bases: 10. Germline-derived CDR1 and CDR2 are MDHEN and SYDVKM. This CDR3 region has 14 residues. The CDR3 is CASSWQGVVEPQHF. As DNA, the CDR3 is TGTGCCAGCAGCTGGCAGGGGGTAGTGGAGCCCCAGCATTTT. Full variable domain (missing parts from reference TRBV28 and TRBJ1-5): DVKVTQSSRYLVKRTGEKVFLECVQDMDHENMFWYRQDPGLGLRLIYFSYDVKMKEKGDIPEGYSVSREKKERFSLILESASTNQTSMYLCASSWQGVVEPQHFGDGTRLSIL.

The chain has TRBV10-2 and TRBJ1-1; perhaps TRBD1 as D (5 bases). Between the trimmed V and J ends, which lost 2 bases and 1 base, there was a span of 11 bases. The CDR3 runs 15 residues. The germline V gene encodes CDR1 WSHSY and CDR2 SAAADI. The CDR3 is CASSEGVGANTEAFF. CDR3 coding DNA: TGCGCCAGCAGTGAGGGGGTTGGGGCGAACACTGAAGCTTTCTTT.

For the CDR3, the DNA is TGTGCCAGCGGGAGAGGGCCAGGCACAGATACGCAGTATTTT. This translates into CASGRGPGTDTQYF. J is TRBJ2-3 and V is TRBV6-5; D perhaps matches TRBD2 (5 bases). The CDR3 contains 14 residues. Germline V gene sequence: CDR1 MNHEY, CDR2 SVGAGI. The V end lost 8 bases, the J end lost 1 base, and 13 bases lay between the germline ends.

The V gene is TRBV13, the J gene TRBJ1-1; D remains ambiguous. Per germline, CDR1 PRHDT and CDR2 FYEKMQ (reference sequence). The CDR3 covers 12 residues. Trimming left V 6 bases short and J 3 bases short, with 8 bases between. As DNA, the CDR3 is TGTGCCAGCAGACGGGAGGACACTGAAGCTTTCTTT. This translates into CASRREDTEAFF.

J is TRBJ2-7 and V is TRBV27; TRBD1 is a possible D gene (6 bases). V dropped 1 base and J dropped 3 bases, with 13 bases sitting between them. Germline V gene lookup returns CDR1 MNHEY and CDR2 SMNVEV (reference sequence). The CDR3 covers 15 residues. The CDR3 sequence: CASSLFPGTLYEQYF. DNA of the CDR3: TGTGCCAGCAGTTTATTCCCTGGGACACTCTACGAGCAGTACTTC.

This chain joins TRBV6-5 and TRBJ2-3; 7 bases are shared with TRBD2. From germline, CDR1 is MNHEY and CDR2 SVGAGI. With V trimmed by 1 base and J by 6 bases, 7 bases remained unmatched. The CDR3 extends over 15 amino acids. CDR3 bases: TGTGCCAGCAGTTACTACGGCGGGAGTTCTGATACGCAGTATTTT. Translated: CASSYYGGSSDTQYF.

This rearrangement joins TRBV30 to TRBJ1-4; TRBD1 might be the D (5 bases). V lost 3 bases to trimming and J lost 4 bases, with 9 bases between them. Germline V gene lookup returns CDR1 GTSNPN and CDR2 SVGIG (reference sequence). The CDR3 loop spans 13 amino acids. The CDR3 nucleotides read TGTGCCTGGAGGACAGAACTTAATGAAAAACTGTTTTTT. Translating gives CAWRTELNEKLFF.